The 12 T cell receptor beta chains below all came from one sample that was sequenced in a study of cytomegalovirus exposure and HLA in healthy donors. The PCR used 60 Vbeta and 13 Jbeta primers. Here immunoSEQ multiplex PCR was the method, and the copy in TCRdb shows in-frame clones only, minus some. The sample carries 150,000 to 200,000 clones, over 70% recorded once. Sequencing was carried out using PBMCs. Receptors originate from a woman between 50 and 59 years old in good health and CMV-seronegative.

This clone was seen only a few times. The DNA of the CDR3 is TGTGCCAGTAGCACTGGTGCCGGTAACTATGGCTACACCTTC. Its protein product is CASSTGAGNYGYTF. The chain links TRBV19 to TRBJ1-2; D not certain. With 6 bases removed from V and 1 base from J, the gap between germline ends came to 12 bases. The CDR3 is made up of 14 amino acids. CDR1 LNHDA and CDR2 SQIVND come from the germline V gene (reference sequence).

This clone has just one count. Other DNA sequences in this sample translate to the same CDR3. The chain joins TRBV28 to TRBJ2-7, with 11 bases lining up with TRBD2. The CDR3 sequence is 14 residues long. CDR1 is MDHEN and CDR2 is SYDVKM in the germline V gene. V lost 6 bases to trimming and J lost 4 bases; unmatched junction nucleotides: 5. The CDR3 reads CASSLAGGNYEQYF. Here the CDR3 DNA reads TGTGCCAGCAGCCTAGCGGGGGGTAATTACGAGCAGTACTTC.

This clone was recorded once. The J gene is TRBJ1-1, the V gene TRBV27; D perhaps matches TRBD1 (6 bases). The germline V gene has CDR1 MNHEY and CDR2 SMNVEV (reference sequence). Trimming cost V 2 bases and J 6 bases, with 16 bases left between them. The CDR3 loop spans 15 amino acids. The chain's CDR3 is CASSLLSQGWPEAFF. The DNA of the CDR3 is TGTGCCAGCAGTTTACTCTCCCAGGGGTGGCCTGAAGCTTTCTTT.

V and J are TRBV6-1 and TRBJ2-7; TRBD2 agrees at 8 bases. The CDR3 totals 14 residues. V shed 4 bases and J 3 bases; nucleotides not matched to a gene: 5. Germline values: CDR1 MNHNS, CDR2 SASEGT. The CDR3 DNA is TGTGCCAGCAGTGTGAGCGGGAGTGGCTACGAGCAGTACTTC. This translates into CASSVSGSGYEQYF.

CDR3 in amino acids: CASSQAGSSGETQYF. CDR3 coding DNA: TGTGCCAGCAGCCAGGCGGGGTCCTCGGGAGAGACCCAGTACTTC. This chain uses TRBV6-5 with TRBJ2-5, with D perhaps matching TRBD2 (6 bases). Germline CDR1 MNHEY, CDR2 SVGAGI. The germline V and J ends were trimmed by 6 bases and 4 bases, with 18 bases remaining between them. This CDR3 spans 15 amino acids.

CDR3: CASSSDTFNEKLFF. In DNA form, the CDR3 reads TGTGCCAGCAGTAGTGACACATTTAATGAAAAACTGTTTTTT. The rearrangement uses TRBV2 and TRBJ1-4; D is undetermined. The ends were cut back, 5 bases at V and 4 bases at J, with 11 bases in the middle. This CDR3 region has 14 residues. The germline V gene encodes CDR1 SNHLY and CDR2 FYNNEI.

V and J are TRBV19 and TRBJ1-3; 8 nucleotides line up with TRBD1. The germline gives CDR1 LNHDA, CDR2 SQIVND (reference sequence). The V and J ends lost 4 bases and 2 bases, in that order; junction bases with no gene match: 4. CDR3 length equals 15 residues. The CDR3 nucleotides are TGTGCCAGTAGTAACGGACAGGGAACTGGAAACACCATATATTTT. It specifies CASSNGQGTGNTIYF.

The chain is built from TRBV14 and TRBJ2-7, with 7 bases identical to TRBD1. Germline-derived CDR1 and CDR2 are SGHDN and FVKESK. The CDR3 runs to 15 residues. V trimming: 4 bases; J trimming: 2 bases; junction bases outside the gene matches: 8. The CDR3 DNA reads as TGTGCCAGCAGCCCAAGATTGACAGGGCCCTACGAGCAGTACTTC. It codes for CASSPRLTGPYEQYF. The full variable domain, its missing parts supplied by reference TRBV14 and TRBJ2-7, is EAGVTQFPSHSVIEKGQTVTLRCDPISGHDNLYWYRRVMGKEIKFLLHFVKESKQDESGMPNNRFLAERTGGTYSTLKVQPAELEDSGVYFCASSPRLTGPYEQYFGPGTRLTVT.

The CDR3 nucleotides read TGCGCCAGCAGCCAAGTCCTGGGACAGCTACCCGATACGCAGTATTTT. Amino acid sequence: CASSQVLGQLPDTQYF. The chain combines TRBV4-3 with TRBJ2-3, with 7 positions matching TRBD1. The CDR3 covers 16 residues. The V gene end was trimmed by 1 base and the J gene end by 6 bases; junction bases not matched to a gene: 10. Germline CDR1 LGHNA, CDR2 YSLEER.

The chain employs TRBV28 and TRBJ2-2; weak D call: TRBD2 (7 bases). CDR1 is MDHEN, CDR2 SYDVKM, per germline. Trimming took 7 bases from V and 1 from J, leaving 13 bases between them. The CDR3 sequence is 15 residues long. CDR3 amino acids: CASISRGGNTGELFF. CDR3 DNA: TGTGCCAGCATTTCAAGGGGGGGGAACACCGGGGAGCTGTTTTTT.

V is TRBV5-6 and J is TRBJ2-1; 14 bases map to TRBD2. Germline trimming cut 3 bases from V and 9 bases from J; bases unmatched to any gene: 5. The CDR3 loop spans 15 amino acids. In germline, CDR1 is SGHDT, CDR2 YYEEEE. The CDR3: CASSSGLAGGSEQFF. The CDR3 nucleotides read TGTGCCAGCAGCTCCGGACTAGCGGGGGGCAGTGAGCAGTTCTTC.

The rearrangement uses TRBV4-1 and TRBJ1-5; D is possibly TRBD1 (6 bases). The CDR3 length is 16 residues. CDR1 and CDR2 from the germline V gene are MGHRA and YSYEKL. The V end was cut by 1 base, the J end by 3 bases, with 13 bases between. The CDR3 sequence: CASSQAIRGYNQPQHF. The CDR3 region has the DNA TGCGCCAGCAGCCAAGCGATCAGGGGTTACAATCAGCCCCAGCATTTT.